This T cell receptor (beta chain) is drawn from a study of blood T cell repertoires in COVID-19. Study details: Spain, Italy and the United States supplied samples that represented acute and convalescent COVID-19.

Under the authors' procedure: Researchers report that nucleated cell counts were estimated from reference gene primer amplification. Clones were sequenced by immunoSEQ multiplex PCR, and TCRdb holds only the in-frame ones, with some missing. V and J calls and clone size are as listed in that table; D and trimming were resolved from the DNA. The table records 290,000 or so clones, about 89% of them present only once. Looked up from germline, CDR1 is WSHSY and CDR2 is SAAADI. This CDR3 has 14 residues. With 6 bases removed from V and 0 bases from J, the gap between germline ends came to 8 bases. The clonotype comes from a woman in her 30s with COVID-19, enrolled during active disease. The sequenced material came from peripheral blood. This chain joins TRBV10-2 and TRBJ2-2, with D perhaps matching TRBD1 (6 bases). Here the CDR3 reads CASRDSANTGELFF. CDR3 nucleotide sequence: TGCGCCAGCAGGGACAGTGCGAACACCGGGGAGCTGTTTTTT.